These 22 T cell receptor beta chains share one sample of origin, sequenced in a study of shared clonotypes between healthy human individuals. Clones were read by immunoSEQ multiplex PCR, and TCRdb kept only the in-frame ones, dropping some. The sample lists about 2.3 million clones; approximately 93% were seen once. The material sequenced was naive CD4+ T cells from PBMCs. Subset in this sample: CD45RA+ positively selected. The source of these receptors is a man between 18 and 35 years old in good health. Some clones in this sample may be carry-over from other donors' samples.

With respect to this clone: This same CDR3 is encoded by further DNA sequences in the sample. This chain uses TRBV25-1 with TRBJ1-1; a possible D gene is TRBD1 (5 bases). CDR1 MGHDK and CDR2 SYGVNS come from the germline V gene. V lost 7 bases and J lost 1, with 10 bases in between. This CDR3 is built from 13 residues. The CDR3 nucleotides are TGTGCCAGCACCACGAGGGGGAACACTGAAGCTTTCTTT. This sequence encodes CASTTRGNTEAFF.

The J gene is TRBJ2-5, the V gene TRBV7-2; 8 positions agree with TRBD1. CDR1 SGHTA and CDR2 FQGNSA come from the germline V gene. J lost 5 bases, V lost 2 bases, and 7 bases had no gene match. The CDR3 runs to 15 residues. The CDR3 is CASSLISGGMETQYF. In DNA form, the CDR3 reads TGTGCCAGCAGCTTAATCTCAGGGGGCATGGAGACCCAGTACTTC.

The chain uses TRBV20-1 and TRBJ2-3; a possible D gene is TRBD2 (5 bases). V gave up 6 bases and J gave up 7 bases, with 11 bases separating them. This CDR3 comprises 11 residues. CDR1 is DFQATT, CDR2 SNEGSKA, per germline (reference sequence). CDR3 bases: TGCAGTGCGGTGACTATCCATACGCAGTATTTT. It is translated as CSAVTIHTQYF.

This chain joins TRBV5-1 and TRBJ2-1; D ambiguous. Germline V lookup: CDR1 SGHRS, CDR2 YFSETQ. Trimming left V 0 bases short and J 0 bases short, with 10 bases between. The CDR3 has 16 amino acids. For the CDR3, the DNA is TGCGCCAGCAGCTTGGCCACGGTCAGCTCCTACAATGAGCAGTTCTTC. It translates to CASSLATVSSYNEQFF.

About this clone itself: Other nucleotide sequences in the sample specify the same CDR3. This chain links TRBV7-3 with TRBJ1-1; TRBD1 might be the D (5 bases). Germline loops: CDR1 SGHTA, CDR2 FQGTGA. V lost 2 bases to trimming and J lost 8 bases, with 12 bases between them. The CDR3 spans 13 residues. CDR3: CASSLGRGLEAFF. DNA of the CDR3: TGTGCCAGCAGCTTAGGTCGGGGACTCGAAGCTTTCTTT.

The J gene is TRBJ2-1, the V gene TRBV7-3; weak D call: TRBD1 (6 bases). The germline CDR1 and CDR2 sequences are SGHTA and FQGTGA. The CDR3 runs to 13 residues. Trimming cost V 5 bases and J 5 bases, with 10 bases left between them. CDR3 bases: TGTGCCAGCAGCGCGGACAGAAACAATGAGCAGTTCTTC. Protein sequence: CASSADRNNEQFF.

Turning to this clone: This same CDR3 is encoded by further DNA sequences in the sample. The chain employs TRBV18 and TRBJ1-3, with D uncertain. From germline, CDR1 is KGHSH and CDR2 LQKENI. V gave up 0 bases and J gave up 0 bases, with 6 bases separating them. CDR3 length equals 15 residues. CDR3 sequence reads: CASSPPGSSGNTIYF. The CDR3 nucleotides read TGTGCCAGCTCACCACCCGGAAGCTCTGGAAACACCATATATTTT.

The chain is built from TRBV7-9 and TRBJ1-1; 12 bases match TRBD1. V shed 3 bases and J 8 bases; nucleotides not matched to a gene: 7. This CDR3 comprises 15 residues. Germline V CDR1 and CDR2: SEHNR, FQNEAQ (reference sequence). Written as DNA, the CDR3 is TGTGCCAGCAGCTTTACCGGGACAGGGGGCAGAGAAGCTTTCTTT. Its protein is CASSFTGTGGREAFF.

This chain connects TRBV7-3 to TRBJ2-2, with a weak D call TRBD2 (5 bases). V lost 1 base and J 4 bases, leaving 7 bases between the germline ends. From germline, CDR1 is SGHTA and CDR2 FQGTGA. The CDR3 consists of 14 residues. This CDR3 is CASSLRGSTGELFF. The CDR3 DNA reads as TGTGCCAGCAGCTTAAGAGGGTCCACCGGGGAGCTGTTTTTT.

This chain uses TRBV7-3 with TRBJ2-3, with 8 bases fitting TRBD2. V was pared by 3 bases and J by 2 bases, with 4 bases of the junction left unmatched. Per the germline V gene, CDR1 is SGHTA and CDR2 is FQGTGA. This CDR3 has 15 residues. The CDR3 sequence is CASSLGAGDTDTQYF. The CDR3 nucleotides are TGTGCCAGCAGCTTGGGAGCGGGAGACACAGATACGCAGTATTTT. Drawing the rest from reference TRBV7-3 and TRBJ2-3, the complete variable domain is GAGVSQTPSNKVTEKGKYVELRCDPISGHTALYWYRQSLGQGPEFLIYFQGTGAADDSGLPNDRFFAVRPEGSVSTLKIQRTERGDSAVYLCASSLGAGDTDTQYFGPGTRLTVL.

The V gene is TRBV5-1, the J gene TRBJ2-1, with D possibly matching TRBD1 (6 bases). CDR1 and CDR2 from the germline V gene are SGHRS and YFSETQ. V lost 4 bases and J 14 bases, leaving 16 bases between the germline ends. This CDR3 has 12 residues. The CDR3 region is CASSHSDSPKFF. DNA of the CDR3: TGCGCCAGCAGCCATTCGGACAGCCCGAAGTTCTTC.

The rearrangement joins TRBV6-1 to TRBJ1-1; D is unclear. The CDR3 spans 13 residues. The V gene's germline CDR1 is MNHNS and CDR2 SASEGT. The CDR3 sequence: CVGTRLRNTEAFF. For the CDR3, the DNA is TGTGTGGGCACACGACTCCGGAACACTGAAGCTTTCTTT.

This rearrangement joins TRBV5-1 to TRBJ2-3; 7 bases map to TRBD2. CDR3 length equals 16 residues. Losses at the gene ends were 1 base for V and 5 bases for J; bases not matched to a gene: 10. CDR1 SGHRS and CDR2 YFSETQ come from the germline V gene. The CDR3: CASSLRASGVQDTQYF. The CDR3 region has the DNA TGCGCCAGCAGCTTGAGGGCTAGCGGAGTCCAAGATACGCAGTATTTT.

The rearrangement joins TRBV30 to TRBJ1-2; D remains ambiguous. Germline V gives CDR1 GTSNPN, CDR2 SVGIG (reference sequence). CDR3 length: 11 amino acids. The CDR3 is CSGGWSRGYTF. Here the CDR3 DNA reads TGTTCCGGTGGTTGGAGTCGTGGCTACACCTTC. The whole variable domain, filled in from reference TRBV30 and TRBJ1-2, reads SQTIHQWPATLVQPVGSPLSLECTVEGTSNPNLYWYRQAAGRGLQLLFYSVGIGQISSEVPQNLSASRPQDRQFILSSKKLLLSDSGFYLCSGGWSRGYTFGSGTRLTVV.

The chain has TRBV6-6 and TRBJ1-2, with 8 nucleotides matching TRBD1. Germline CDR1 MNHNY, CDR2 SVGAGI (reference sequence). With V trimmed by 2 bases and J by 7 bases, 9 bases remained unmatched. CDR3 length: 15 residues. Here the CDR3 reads CASSYLQGDGGGYTF. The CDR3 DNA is TGTGCCAGCAGTTACCTACAGGGGGATGGGGGTGGCTACACCTTC.

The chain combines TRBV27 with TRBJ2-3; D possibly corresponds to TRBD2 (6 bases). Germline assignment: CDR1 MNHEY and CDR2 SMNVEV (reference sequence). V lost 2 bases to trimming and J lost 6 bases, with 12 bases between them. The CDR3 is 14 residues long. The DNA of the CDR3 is TGTGCCAGCAGTTTAGTCGGGAGAAGGGATACGCAGTATTTT. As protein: CASSLVGRRDTQYF.

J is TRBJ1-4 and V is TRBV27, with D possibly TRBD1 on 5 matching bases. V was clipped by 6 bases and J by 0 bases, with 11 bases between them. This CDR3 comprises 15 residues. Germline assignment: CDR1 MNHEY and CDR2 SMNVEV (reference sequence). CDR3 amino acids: CASRRGVATNEKLFF. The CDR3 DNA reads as TGTGCCAGCAGGCGGGGGGTTGCAACTAATGAAAAACTGTTTTTT.

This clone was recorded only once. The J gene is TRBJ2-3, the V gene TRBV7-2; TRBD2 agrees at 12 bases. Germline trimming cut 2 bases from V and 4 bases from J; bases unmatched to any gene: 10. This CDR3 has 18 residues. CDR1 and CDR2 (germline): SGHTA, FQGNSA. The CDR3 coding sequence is TGTGCCAGCAGCTTACGGATCCAAGCTAGCGGGAGGGCAGATACGCAGTATTTT. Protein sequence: CASSLRIQASGRADTQYF.

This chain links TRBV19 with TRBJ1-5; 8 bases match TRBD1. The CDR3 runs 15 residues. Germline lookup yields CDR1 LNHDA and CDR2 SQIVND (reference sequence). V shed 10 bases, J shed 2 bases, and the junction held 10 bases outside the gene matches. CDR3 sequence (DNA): TGTGCCACCAGACAGGGGTATTTGGGCAATCAGCCCCAGCATTTT. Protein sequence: CATRQGYLGNQPQHF. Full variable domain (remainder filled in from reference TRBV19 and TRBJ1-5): DGGITQSPKYLFRKEGQNVTLSCEQNLNHDAMYWYRQDPGQGLRLIYYSQIVNDFQKGDIAEGYSVSREKKESFPLTVTSAQKNPTAFYLCATRQGYLGNQPQHFGDGTRLSIL.

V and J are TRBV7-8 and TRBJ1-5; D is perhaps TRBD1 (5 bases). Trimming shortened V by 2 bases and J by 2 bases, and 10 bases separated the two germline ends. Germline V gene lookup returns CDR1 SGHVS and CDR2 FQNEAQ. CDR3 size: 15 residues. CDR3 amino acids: CASSLQGGGNQPQHF. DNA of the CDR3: TGTGCCAGCAGCTTACAGGGTGGTGGCAATCAGCCCCAGCATTTT.

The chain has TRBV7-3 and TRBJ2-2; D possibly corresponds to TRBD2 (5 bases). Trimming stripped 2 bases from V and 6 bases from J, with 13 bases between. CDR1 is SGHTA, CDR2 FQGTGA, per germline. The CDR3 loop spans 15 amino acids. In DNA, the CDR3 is TGTGCCAGCAGCTTATCTACACTAGGCCCCGGGGAGCTGTTTTTT. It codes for CASSLSTLGPGELFF.

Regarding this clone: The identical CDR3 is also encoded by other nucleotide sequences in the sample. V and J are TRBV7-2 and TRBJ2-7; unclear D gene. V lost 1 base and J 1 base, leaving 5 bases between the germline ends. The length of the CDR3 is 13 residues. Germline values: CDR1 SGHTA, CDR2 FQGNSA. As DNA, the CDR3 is TGTGCCAGCAGCTTAGGATATTCCTACGAGCAGTACTTC. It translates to CASSLGYSYEQYF.